The 8 T cell receptor beta chains reported below all come from one sample, sequenced in a study of vaccination and CD4 T cells after COVID-19 (dated by TCRdb to 2021 to 2024). The sample's treatment or condition label is to be understood as: approximately nine-day PBMC culture with coronavirus spike peptide pools or control peptides (ViraFEST assay). For these TCRs, the target antigens are not known. Library creation used PCR. Sequencing relied on an Illumina iSeq 100. DNA from cultured CD4+ T cells underwent TCR sequencing with the Oncomine TCR Beta short-read assay at the Johns Hopkins FTIC core. In TCRdb, the public reads were trimmed at Q25 with fastp and aligned with MiXCR, with productive beta chains retained. Rows with one shared CDR3 protein collapse into an entry with the most common genes and DNA. The sample table holds 8,000 to 8,500 distinct CDR3 sequences, of which around 57% were seen once. Approximately 22% of the sample is in the top ten clones.

The sequenced sample consisted of CD4+ T cells from blood, cultured in vitro. Every receptor here comes from a human donor who had recovered from COVID-19.

The J gene is TRBJ2-1, the V gene TRBV20-1; possible D gene TRBD2, 5 bases. The V end was cut by 0 bases, the J end by 0 bases, with 12 bases between. The CDR3 runs to 16 residues. Germline V gives CDR1 DFQATT, CDR2 SNEGSKA (reference sequence). CDR3 nucleotide sequence: TGCAGTGCTAGAGATCAGCAGCGGCGCTCCTACAATGAGCAGTTCTTC. Amino acids: CSARDQQRRSYNEQFF.

This clonotype came up a few times. V and J are TRBV2 and TRBJ2-7; D is unresolved. Germline CDR1 SNHLY, CDR2 FYNNEI. Trimming cost V 7 bases and J 6 bases, with 16 bases left between them. This CDR3 comprises 13 residues. The chain's CDR3 is CASKPNLASEQYF. The CDR3 nucleotides read TGTGCCAGCAAACCGAATCTTGCCTCCGAGCAGTACTTC.

CDR3 coding DNA: TGTGCCGTACAGGGCTCTGGAAACACCATATATTTT. As protein: CAVQGSGNTIYF. J is TRBJ1-3 and V is TRBV2, with a weak D call TRBD1 (6 bases). Germline CDR1 and CDR2: SNHLY and FYNNEI. V was cut by 11 bases and J by 0 bases, with 8 bases left in between. This CDR3 region has 12 residues.

This CDR3 reads CASSYTSGGADTQYF. Here the CDR3 DNA reads TGTGCCAGCAGTTACACTAGCGGGGGCGCAGATACGCAGTATTTT. This chain joins TRBV6-2 or TRBV6-3 and TRBJ2-3, with 11 nucleotides matching TRBD2. CDR1 is MNHEY, CDR2 SVGEGT, per germline. J was trimmed by 4 bases and V by 2 bases; bases with no gene match: 2. This CDR3 spans 15 amino acids.

This clonotype was observed a handful of times. The chain couples TRBV6-1 to TRBJ1-5; D perhaps matches TRBD1 (5 bases). This CDR3 contains 14 residues. Germline lookup yields CDR1 MNHNS and CDR2 SASEGT. V was pared by 7 bases and J by 4 bases, with 14 bases between. The CDR3 DNA is TGTGCCAGCACCCAAAGGTGGGGGAATCAGCCCCAGCATTTT. Amino acids: CASTQRWGNQPQHF.

The CDR3, as DNA: TGTGCCATCAGTGTCCAGGGACAAGGCTACACCTTC. It specifies CAISVQGQGYTF. The chain combines TRBV10-3 with TRBJ1-2, with D perhaps matching TRBD1 (6 bases). Trimming removed 4 bases from V and 8 bases from J, with 11 bases in between. Germline CDR1 and CDR2: ENHRY and SYGVKD. This CDR3 has 12 residues.

This clonotype was detected only once. The chain recombines TRBV7-3 with TRBJ2-3; possibly TRBD1 for D (5 bases). Between the trimmed V and J ends, which lost 1 base and 3 bases, there was a span of 8 bases. The germline V gene has CDR1 SGHTA and CDR2 FQGTGA. CDR3 length: 14 residues. The CDR3 bases are TGTGCCAGCAGCTTAATACCAGGGACAGATACGCAGTATTTT. Its translation: CASSLIPGTDTQYF.

By share, this clonotype ranks as medium-sized. The chain combines TRBV4-2 with TRBJ1-1; D unresolved. Deletions cut 0 bases from V and 1 base from J, with 6 bases between. The CDR3 has 14 residues. Germline V gene lookup returns CDR1 LGHNA and CDR2 YNFKEQ. The CDR3 nucleotides are TGTGCCAGCAGCCAAGAGGTCAGGAACACTGAAGCTTTCTTT. It is translated as CASSQEVRNTEAFF.